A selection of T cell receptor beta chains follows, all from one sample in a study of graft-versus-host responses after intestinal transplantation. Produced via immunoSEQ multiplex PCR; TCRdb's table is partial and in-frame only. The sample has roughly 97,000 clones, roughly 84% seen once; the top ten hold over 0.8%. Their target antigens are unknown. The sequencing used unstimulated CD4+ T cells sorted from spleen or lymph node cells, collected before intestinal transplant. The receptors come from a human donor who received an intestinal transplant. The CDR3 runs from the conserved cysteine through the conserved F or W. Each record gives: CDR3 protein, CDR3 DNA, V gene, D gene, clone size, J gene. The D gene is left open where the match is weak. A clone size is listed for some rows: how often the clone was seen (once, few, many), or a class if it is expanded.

CDR3: CASSDVAGGQETQYF
DNA: TGTGCCAGCAGTGATGTGGCAGGGGGACAAGAGACCCAGTACTTC
V: TRBV6-1
D: TRBD1
size: NA
J: TRBJ2-5

CDR3: CASSLGTSGADTQYF
DNA: TGTGCCAGCAGCCTTGGGACTAGCGGGGCTGATACGCAGTATTTT
V: TRBV7-7
D: TRBD2
size: NA
J: TRBJ2-3

CDR3: CASSLLTGVGTGELFF
DNA: TGTGCCAGCAGCCTCTTGACCGGAGTGGGAACCGGGGAGCTGTTTTTT
V: TRBV7-9
D: NA
size: NA
J: TRBJ2-2

CDR3: CASSFRAGNTIYF
DNA: TGTGCCAGCAGTTTTAGGGCTGGAAACACCATATATTTT
V: TRBV28
D: NA
size: few
J: TRBJ1-3

CDR3: CASTSRTVSGANVLTF
DNA: TGTGCCAGCACTTCCAGGACAGTCTCTGGGGCCAACGTCCTGACTTTC
V: TRBV2
D: NA
size: NA
J: TRBJ2-6

CDR3: CASSLAGGMGQPQHF
DNA: TGTGCCAGCAGCTTGGCCGGGGGTATGGGTCAGCCCCAGCATTTT
V: TRBV5-5
D: NA
size: NA
J: TRBJ1-5

CDR3: CASGAHETQYF
DNA: TGTGCCAGCGGGGCACACGAGACCCAGTACTTC
V: TRBV2
D: NA
size: NA
J: TRBJ2-5

CDR3: CASSLGAGAYEQYF
DNA: TGTGCCAGCAGCTTAGGGGCTGGGGCCTACGAGCAGTACTTC
V: TRBV7-2
D: NA
size: few
J: TRBJ2-7

CDR3: CASNFGTQETQYF
DNA: TGTGCCAGTAATTTCGGGACACAAGAGACCCAGTACTTC
V: TRBV19
D: NA
size: NA
J: TRBJ2-5

CDR3: CASSLTRQGGDTQYF
DNA: TGTGCCAGCAGTCTAACCCGACAGGGGGGGGATACGCAGTATTTT
V: TRBV2
D: TRBD1
size: NA
J: TRBJ2-3

CDR3: CASSQDRGYRAETQYF
DNA: TGTGCCAGTAGCCAAGACCGCGGGTACAGGGCAGAGACCCAGTACTTC
V: TRBV19
D: NA
size: NA
J: TRBJ2-5

CDR3: CASSSGTASSYEQYF
DNA: TGTGCCAGCAGTTCCGGGACAGCTTCCTCCTACGAGCAGTACTTC
V: TRBV2
D: TRBD1
size: NA
J: TRBJ2-7

CDR3: CASCRDNDGYGYTF
DNA: TGTGCCAGCTGCAGGGACAACGACGGCTATGGCTACACCTTC
V: TRBV2
D: NA
size: NA
J: TRBJ1-2

CDR3: CASSRRDRSTDTQYF
DNA: TGTGCCAGCAGCCGACGGGACAGGTCCACAGATACGCAGTATTTT
V: TRBV5-4
D: TRBD1
size: NA
J: TRBJ2-3

CDR3: CASSQFWGGLLTDTQYF
DNA: TGCGCCAGCAGTCAATTCTGGGGAGGGCTTCTCACAGATACGCAGTATTTT
V: TRBV23-1
D: TRBD2
size: NA
J: TRBJ2-3

CDR3: CASSEARPGQTNEKLFF
DNA: TGTGCCAGCAGTGAAGCACGCCCGGGACAGACTAATGAAAAACTGTTTTTT
V: TRBV6-1
D: TRBD1
size: few
J: TRBJ1-4

CDR3: CASSLWGYNNEQFF
DNA: TGTGCCAGCAGCTTATGGGGGTACAACAATGAGCAGTTCTTC
V: TRBV7-9
D: NA
size: once
J: TRBJ2-1